These T cell receptor beta chains were read from a single sample in a study of OX40 agonist ivuxolimab in advanced cancers. TCRdb keeps only in-frame clones here, not all; method: immunoSEQ multiplex PCR. Of some 80,000 clones listed, approximately 84% are singletons. The sequencing used CD4+ or CD8+ T cells sorted from blood, collected in a trial of the OX40 agonist ivuxolimab. The receptors were gathered from an adult with an advanced solid tumor such as melanoma, head and neck, liver or kidney cancer. The CDR3 runs from the conserved cysteine through the conserved F or W. D genes are given only for firm matches. Clone sizes are given selectively: once, few, many, or a class where the clone is expanded.

j_call,clone_size,d_call,v_call,cdr3_nt,cdr3_aa
TRBJ2-7,NA,TRBD2,TRBV7-2,TGTGCCAGCAGCCAAACTAGCGGGAGGGCCCGTGGCTTCTTC,CASSQTSGRARGFF
TRBJ1-2,few,NA,TRBV10-3,TGTGCCATCAGTGAGTCGCCAGCAGCTAACTATGGCTACACCTTC,CAISESPAANYGYTF
TRBJ1-4,NA,NA,TRBV6-1,TGTGCCAGCAGTGAAGATACCCTTGGGTGGGAGGAACTTGCAACTAATGAAAAACTGTTTTTT,CASSEDTLGWEELATNEKLFF
TRBJ1-6,few,NA,TRBV5-1,TGCGCCAGCAGCCCCCGACAGGAAGATTCACCCCTCCACTTT,CASSPRQEDSPLHF
TRBJ1-2,many,NA,TRBV15,TGTGCCACCAGCAATTTTGGAACTAACTATGGCTACACCTTC,CATSNFGTNYGYTF
TRBJ1-4,NA,NA,TRBV27,TGTGCCAGCAGTTTATCGGGAGACGCGAAAAAACTGTTTTTT,CASSLSGDAKKLFF
TRBJ1-5,few,NA,TRBV4-1,TGCGCCAGCAGCCAAGATCTAAGAGTAGATCAGCCCCAGCATTTT,CASSQDLRVDQPQHF
TRBJ1-2,NA,TRBD1,TRBV6-6,TGTGCCAGCAGTCCTAGGCGAGAGGGGGCGCGAGGCTACACCTTC,CASSPRREGARGYTF
TRBJ1-4,NA,NA,TRBV5-1,TGCGCCAGCAGCCTGATGGGACTCAGGGAAAAACTGTTTTTT,CASSLMGLREKLFF
TRBJ1-2,few,NA,TRBV30,TGTGCCCGGGACGGCCGGGGGAACTATGGCTACACCTTC,CARDGRGNYGYTF
TRBJ2-1,NA,TRBD2,TRBV7-2,TGTGCCAGCAGCACGCGGACTAGCGGGAGCTTTGAGCAGTTCTTC,CASSTRTSGSFEQFF
TRBJ2-5,NA,NA,TRBV18,TGTGCCAGCTCACCAATAGGTTCGGAAGAGACCCAGTACTTC,CASSPIGSEETQYF
TRBJ2-5,NA,NA,TRBV7-2,TGTGCCAGCAGCTCCTTTCCTGACGAGGGCAAGACCCAGTACTTC,CASSSFPDEGKTQYF
TRBJ1-1,NA,NA,TRBV7-2,TGTGCCAGCAGCTTGGACAGAAACACTGAAGCTTTCTTT,CASSLDRNTEAFF
TRBJ2-2,NA,NA,TRBV2,TGTGCCAGCCGGTCTCCCGGGGAGCTGTTTTTT,CASRSPGELFF
TRBJ2-3,NA,TRBD2,TRBV7-2,TGTGCCAGCAGCTTAGATCCGGGAGGGGCGGGGGGCACAGATACGCAGTATTTT,CASSLDPGGAGGTDTQYF
TRBJ2-1,NA,NA,TRBV19,TGTGCCAGTAGTATTACCGGGGGTACCAATGAGCAGTTCTTC,CASSITGGTNEQFF
TRBJ1-1,NA,TRBD1,TRBV7-2,TGTGCCAGCAGCTCACAGGGGACTGGAACTGAAGCTTTCTTT,CASSSQGTGTEAFF